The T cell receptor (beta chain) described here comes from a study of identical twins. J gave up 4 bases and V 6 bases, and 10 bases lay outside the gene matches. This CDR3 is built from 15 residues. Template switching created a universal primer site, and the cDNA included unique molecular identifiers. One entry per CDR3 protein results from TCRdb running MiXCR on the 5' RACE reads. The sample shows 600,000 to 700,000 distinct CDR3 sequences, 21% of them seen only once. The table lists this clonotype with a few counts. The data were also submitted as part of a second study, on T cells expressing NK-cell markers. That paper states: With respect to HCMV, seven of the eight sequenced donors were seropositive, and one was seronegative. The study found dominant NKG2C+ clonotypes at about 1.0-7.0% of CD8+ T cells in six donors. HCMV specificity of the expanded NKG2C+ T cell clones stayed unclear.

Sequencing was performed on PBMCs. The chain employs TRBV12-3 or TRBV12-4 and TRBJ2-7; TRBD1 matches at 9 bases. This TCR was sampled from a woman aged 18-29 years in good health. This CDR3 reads CASRHTGGAGYEQYF. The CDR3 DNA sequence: TGTGCCAGCAGGCATACAGGGGGCGCGGGATACGAGCAGTACTTC.